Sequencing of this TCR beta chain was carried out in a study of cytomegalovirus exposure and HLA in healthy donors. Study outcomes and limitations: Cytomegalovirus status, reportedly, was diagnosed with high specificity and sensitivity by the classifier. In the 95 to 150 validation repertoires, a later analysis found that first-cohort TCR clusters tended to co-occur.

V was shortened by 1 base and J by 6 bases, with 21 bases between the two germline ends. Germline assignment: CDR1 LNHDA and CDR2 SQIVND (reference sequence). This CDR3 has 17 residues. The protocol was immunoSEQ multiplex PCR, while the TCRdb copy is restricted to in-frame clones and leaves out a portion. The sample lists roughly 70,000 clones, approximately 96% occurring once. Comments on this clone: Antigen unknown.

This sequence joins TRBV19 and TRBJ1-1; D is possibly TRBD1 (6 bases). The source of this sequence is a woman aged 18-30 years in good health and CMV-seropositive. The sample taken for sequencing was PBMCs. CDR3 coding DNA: TGTGCCAGTAGTATAGGTCGGGGGGCGCAAGGTAGGGCTGAAGCTTTCTTT. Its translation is CASSIGRGAQGRAEAFF. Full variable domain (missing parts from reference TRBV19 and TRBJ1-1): DGGITQSPKYLFRKEGQNVTLSCEQNLNHDAMYWYRQDPGQGLRLIYYSQIVNDFQKGDIAEGYSVSREKKESFPLTVTSAQKNPTAFYLCASSIGRGAQGRAEAFFGQGTRLTVV.